These T cell receptor beta chains were read from a single sample in a study of blood T cell repertoires in COVID-19. Measured with immunoSEQ multiplex PCR; TCRdb has only the in-frame clones, and not every one. This table has approximately 58,000 clones, approximately 80% appearing once. Sequenced sample: peripheral blood. The receptor set was obtained from a man between 65 and 85 years old with active or convalescent COVID-19. CDR3s include the opening cysteine and the closing phenylalanine or tryptophan. A D gene is named only where the DNA matches it firmly. Size is omitted from some rows. Given values are once, few, many or a class for expanded clones.

>NA|TRBV5-6|TRBJ1-4|NA
TGTGCCAGCAGCAACCCCTATGGGGGGAGTGGTGAAAAACTGTTTTTT
CASSNPYGGSGEKLFF
>NA|TRBV11-3|TRBJ1-3|NA
TGTGCCAGCAGCAAGCTTGTGGGAAACACCATATATTTT
CASSKLVGNTIYF
>TRBD2|TRBV5-5|TRBJ2-1|NA
TGTGCCAGCAGCCTCCCGGGACTAGCGCACGAGCAGTTCTTC
CASSLPGLAHEQFF
>NA|TRBV19|TRBJ1-2|NA
TGTGCCAGTAGGCGGGGGGACTATGGCTACACCTTC
CASRRGDYGYTF
>NA|TRBV4-2|TRBJ2-7|NA
TGTGCCAGCAGCCAACAATTCAGGGGGGACTACGAGCAGTACTTC
CASSQQFRGDYEQYF
>NA|TRBV27|TRBJ2-7|medium-sized
TGTGCCAGCAGTCCGACCTTAGCCGGCGAGCAGTACTTC
CASSPTLAGEQYF
>TRBD2|TRBV4-2|TRBJ2-7|few
TGTGCCAGCAGCCCGGGACTAGCGGGAGACGATCGGTACTTC
CASSPGLAGDDRYF
>TRBD1|TRBV29-1|TRBJ1-5|few
TGCAGCGCTGCGACAGGGGGAGGTCAGCCCCAGCATTTT
CSAATGGGQPQHF
>TRBD2|TRBV2|TRBJ2-1|NA
TGTGCCAGCAGTAAACGGACTAGCGGAAGTTTCTACAATGAGCAGTTCTTC
CASSKRTSGSFYNEQFF
>TRBD2|TRBV3-1/TRBV3-2|TRBJ2-1|NA
TGTGCCAGCAGCGAAACTAGCGGGAGTGTTAATGAGCAGTTCTTC
CASSETSGSVNEQFF
>TRBD1|TRBV29-1|TRBJ1-1|NA
TGCAGCGGAGGACAGGCCATGAACACTGAAGCTTTCTTT
CSGGQAMNTEAFF
>TRBD2|TRBV27|TRBJ2-2|NA
TGTGCCAGCAGACCCTCGGGGGGGAGCGGGGAGCTGTTTTTT
CASRPSGGSGELFF
>TRBD1|TRBV9|TRBJ2-7|NA
TGTGCCAGCAGCCCTGGACAGGGAAACTACGAGCAGTACTTC
CASSPGQGNYEQYF
>NA|TRBV7-8|TRBJ1-1|NA
TGTGCCAGCTCGGGCAGGGGAAACACTGAAGCTTTCTTT
CASSGRGNTEAFF
>TRBD1|TRBV5-1|TRBJ2-1|once
TGCGCCAGCAGCCAAGGGACAGCCTACAATGAGCAGTTCTTC
CASSQGTAYNEQFF
>TRBD1|TRBV7-9|TRBJ1-1|NA
TGTGCCAGCAGCAAGGGGGCTATTTCGAACACTGAAGCTTTCTTT
CASSKGAISNTEAFF
>TRBD1|TRBV18|TRBJ1-4|NA
TGTGCCAGCTCACCACTAGGGACAGGGGATGACGAAAAACTGTTTTTT
CASSPLGTGDDEKLFF
>TRBD2|TRBV11-1|TRBJ2-1|NA
TGTGCCAGCAGTTCTACTAGCGGGGGGTGGAATGAGCAGTTCTTC
CASSSTSGGWNEQFF
>TRBD2|TRBV20-1|TRBJ2-3|NA
TGCAGTGCTAATGAACTAGCGGGAATTGCAGATACGCAGTATTTT
CSANELAGIADTQYF
>TRBD1|TRBV27|TRBJ2-3|NA
TGTGCCAGCAGTGTGGGGACAGGCCTTGGCACAGATACGCAGTATTTT
CASSVGTGLGTDTQYF
>NA|TRBV19|TRBJ1-4|NA
TGTGCCAGTAGTATTGGTAGCCGCCGATGGAATGAAAAACTGTTTTTT
CASSIGSRRWNEKLFF
>NA|TRBV7-9|TRBJ1-1|NA
TGTGCCAGCAGCCCACCGGACATTTTGAACACTGAAGCTTTCTTT
CASSPPDILNTEAFF
>NA|TRBV20-1|TRBJ1-1|NA
TGCAGTGCTCCAGGGAACACTGAAGCTTTCTTT
CSAPGNTEAFF
>NA|TRBV19|TRBJ2-3|NA
TGTGCCAGTAGTATAGACCCTAGCCGTCGCACAGATACGCAGTATTTT
CASSIDPSRRTDTQYF
>NA|TRBV30|TRBJ1-2|once
TGTGCCTGGAGGACACAGGGAGTTTTGAGCTATGGCTACACCTTC
CAWRTQGVLSYGYTF
>NA|TRBV18|TRBJ2-6|NA
TGTGCCAGCTCACCACGGGGACTGTCTGGGGCCAACGTCCTGACTTTC
CASSPRGLSGANVLTF
>TRBD1|TRBV7-9|TRBJ1-5|NA
TGTGCCAGCAGCGACGGGACAGGGTATCAGCCCCAGCATTTT
CASSDGTGYQPQHF
>NA|TRBV2|TRBJ2-5|NA
TGTGCCAGCAGTGATAAGATTAATATCGGAGAGACCCAGTACTTC
CASSDKINIGETQYF
>NA|TRBV4-1|TRBJ1-4|NA
TGCGCCAGCAGCCAAGAGGGCCAGGGTGAAAAACTGTTTTTT
CASSQEGQGEKLFF
>TRBD2|TRBV3-1/TRBV3-2|TRBJ2-3|NA
TGTGCCAGCAGCCAAGGGGGACTAGGGGGCACAGATACGCAGTATTTT
CASSQGGLGGTDTQYF